These T cell receptor beta chains were read from a single sample in a study of blood T cell repertoires in COVID-19. Using immunoSEQ multiplex PCR, the repertoire was profiled, and TCRdb retains in-frame clones only, with some absent. This sample has approximately 350,000 clones, with over 75% found just once. What was sequenced was PBMCs or T cells enriched from blood (not recorded which). Every receptor here comes from a woman in her twenties or thirties who had recovered from COVID-19. The CDR3 runs from the conserved cysteine through the conserved F or W. The D gene is left open where the match is weak. Clone size is shown for a subset of rows, as once, few, many or a class of expanded clone.

NA	TRBJ2-3	NA	TRBV18	CASSPDRPPDTQYF	TGTGCCAGCTCACCCGACAGGCCCCCTGATACGCAGTATTTT
TRBD2	TRBJ2-1	NA	TRBV6-5	CASSYGAGKYNEQFF	TGTGCCAGCAGTTACGGAGCGGGGAAATACAATGAGCAGTTCTTC
TRBD2	TRBJ2-3	NA	TRBV5-1	CASGMGGGTDTQYF	TGCGCCAGCGGAATGGGCGGGGGGACAGATACGCAGTATTTT
TRBD1	TRBJ2-7	NA	TRBV5-4	CASSLESDRDHEQYF	TGTGCCAGCAGCTTGGAGTCGGACAGGGACCACGAGCAGTACTTC
TRBD2	TRBJ2-7	NA	TRBV28	CASSQRTSGIPYEQYF	TGTGCCAGCAGCCAAAGGACTAGCGGGATTCCCTACGAGCAGTACTTC
TRBD1	TRBJ2-7	NA	TRBV6-5	CASSYRGQGVYEQYF	TGTGCCAGCAGTTACCGGGGACAGGGTGTCTACGAGCAGTACTTC
TRBD1	TRBJ1-6	few	TRBV23-1	CASSPLGGQGNSPLHF	TGCGCCAGCAGTCCTCTTGGGGGACAGGGTAATTCACCCCTCCACTTT
NA	TRBJ2-1	once	TRBV28	CASSLLGRDWAYNEQFF	TGTGCCAGCAGTTTATTAGGGCGGGATTGGGCTTACAATGAGCAGTTCTTC
TRBD1	TRBJ2-2	NA	TRBV7-3	CASSLMGQVPGELFF	TGTGCCAGCAGCTTAATGGGACAGGTACCCGGGGAGCTGTTTTTT
NA	TRBJ1-5	NA	TRBV30	CAWSPGYQPQHF	TGTGCCTGGAGTCCAGGGTATCAGCCCCAGCATTTT
NA	TRBJ2-2	NA	TRBV15	CATSSLGGRGENTGELFF	TGTGCCACCAGCAGCCTGGGTGGCAGGGGCGAGAACACCGGGGAGCTGTTTTTT
NA	TRBJ1-1	few	TRBV4-1	CASSLPGGTEAFF	TGCGCCAGCAGCCTTCCGGGTGGCACTGAAGCTTTCTTT
TRBD1	TRBJ1-2	NA	TRBV30	CAWSPDRDFGYTF	TGTGCCTGGAGTCCCGACAGGGACTTTGGCTACACCTTC
TRBD1	TRBJ1-1	NA	TRBV4-1	CASSHQGQGRTEAFF	TGCGCCAGCAGCCACCAGGGACAGGGGCGCACTGAAGCTTTCTTT
TRBD1	TRBJ2-1	NA	TRBV19	CASSIQGQGVRNEQFF	TGTGCCAGTAGTATCCAAGGACAGGGGGTGAGGAATGAGCAGTTCTTC
NA	TRBJ1-2	few	TRBV12-3/TRBV12-4	CASRPGRSWGYTF	TGTGCCAGCAGGCCGGGTCGATCCTGGGGCTACACCTTC
NA	TRBJ1-6	NA	TRBV3-1/TRBV3-2	CASSQSDQNSPLHF	TGTGCCAGCAGCCAGAGCGACCAAAATTCACCCCTCCACTTT